What follows is one T cell receptor (beta chain) and its context. Its target antigen remains unknown. The reads were generated on an Illumina HiSeq 2000. 5'RACE template switching, by which a universal primer site and unique molecular identifiers were added, was used to make TCR beta cDNA libraries. cDNA synthesis was primed from the TCR beta constant segment and was followed by two successive PCR amplification steps. Per the authors' processing: MIGEC handled demultiplexing of the reads and grouping by UMI, while MiTCR was used to assemble and quantify clonotypes. To exclude erroneous sequences, any TCR cDNA sequence not supported by at least two reads was discarded. The tcR package was used for downstream repertoire analysis, and clonotypes were matched across fractions by CDR3 nucleotide sequence plus V segment. Antigen specificity was annotated against VDJdb with VDJmatch, allowing one amino acid substitution in CDR3. TCRdb reprocessed the reads, reporting each CDR3 protein sequence once and no DNA. V and J calls and clone size were set by TCRdb, not the authors. The table for this sample lists almost 450,000 distinct CDR3 sequences. The ten largest clones take up more than 7% of the sample.

A commercial ELISA kit detecting HCMV-specific IgG in serum was used to determine HCMV serostatus. Peripheral blood mononuclear cells were isolated from blood by Ficoll density gradient centrifugation. CDR1 SQVTM and CDR2 ANQGSEA are derived from the germline V gene. The CDR3 runs 16 amino acids, cysteine and phenylalanine included. DNA is not on record. The data derive from a study of T cells expressing NK-cell markers (dated by TCRdb to 2020 to 2022). A note on the overall study: Eight or nine donors provided sorted CD3+CD56+NKG2C+, CD3+CD56+NKG2C- and CD3+CD56-NKG2C+ T-cell subsets, whose TCR beta-chain repertoires were profiled. The eight sequenced donors were randomly selected healthy volunteers, three men and five women. Illumina HiSeq 2000/2500, MiSeq or NextSeq was used to sequence libraries as 2 x 150 bp reads. Among the eight sequenced donors, seven were HCMV-seropositive and one was HCMV-seronegative. Broad study findings and their caveats: In six donors, the dominant CD3+CD56+NKG2C+ clonotypes were among the top 10 CD8+ clonotypes and accounted for about 1.0-7.5% of CD8+ T cells. It remained unclear whether the expanded NKG2C-expressing T cell clones were specific for HCMV antigens. Those dominant clonotypes were again the most abundant among CD3+CD56-NKG2C+ cells in four donors, at about 25-65%.

The V and J genes are TRBV29-1 and TRBJ2-3; lacking DNA, the TRBD2 call made by TCRdb goes unchecked. Sequencing used blood T cells: a sorted CD56 or NKG2C T cell subset, CD4+ or CD8+ T cells, or bulk PBMC T cells (not recorded which). This TCR derives from a woman aged 18-70 years in good health. For the CDR3, the sequence is CSVADRGGSVADTQYF.